Below, 23 T cell receptor beta chains from the same sample are listed, as sequenced in a study of T cell responses to AZD1222 COVID-19 vaccine. The assay was immunoSEQ multiplex PCR, and TCRdb's table has in-frame clones only and misses some. The sample consists of some 30,000 clones, about nine tenths of them appearing once. Sequenced material: peripheral blood, taken 28 days after the second AZD1222 dose. Receptors were obtained from an adult who received the AZD1222 COVID-19 vaccine.

The chain links TRBV19 to TRBJ1-5; 9 nucleotides line up with TRBD1. Per germline, CDR1 LNHDA and CDR2 SQIVND (reference sequence). V lost 6 bases and J lost 9; bases outside the gene matches: 9. The CDR3 consists of 14 residues. CDR3 coding DNA: TGTGCCAGTAGCCCGGACAGGGGATATACGCCCCAGCATTTT. Its protein product is CASSPDRGYTPQHF.

V and J are TRBV5-8 and TRBJ2-1; TRBD2 matches 8 bases. Losses at the gene ends were 4 bases for V and 7 bases for J; bases not matched to a gene: 16. The V gene's germline CDR1 is SGHTS and CDR2 YDEGEE. The CDR3 contains 17 residues. Here the CDR3 reads CASSPAKMRGAENEQFF. CDR3 DNA sequence: TGTGCCAGCAGCCCCGCCAAGATGCGGGGGGCGGAGAATGAGCAGTTCTTC. Full variable domain (rest looked up from reference TRBV5-8 and TRBJ2-1): EAGVTQSPTHLIKTRGQQATLRCSPISGHTSVYWYQQALGLGLQFLLWYDEGEERNRGNFPPRFSGRQFPNYSSELNVNALELEDSALYLCASSPAKMRGAENEQFFGPGTRLTVL.

The chain joins TRBV29-1 to TRBJ1-2; weak D call: TRBD1 (6 bases). CDR3 length: 12 residues. Per germline, CDR1 SQVTM and CDR2 ANQGSEA. V was pared by 6 bases and J by 4 bases, with 12 bases between. DNA of the CDR3: TGCAGCGTAATTACAGGGAGCTATGGCTACACCTTC. Amino acid sequence: CSVITGSYGYTF.

This chain links TRBV12-5 with TRBJ2-5; D ambiguous. CDR3 length equals 12 residues. The germline CDR1 and CDR2 sequences are LGHNT and FRNRAP. V lost 1 base and J lost 4, with 4 bases in between. The CDR3 sequence is CASGLGTETQYF. The CDR3 DNA sequence: TGTGCTAGTGGTTTGGGCACAGAGACCCAGTACTTC.

The chain recombines TRBV14 with TRBJ1-2; a weak D match, TRBD1 (5 bases). In germline, CDR1 is SGHDN, CDR2 FVKESK. The CDR3 sequence is 14 residues long. V lost 1 base to trimming and J lost 4 bases, with 10 bases between them. The CDR3: CASSQAGQIYGYTF. The CDR3 DNA is TGTGCCAGCAGCCAAGCAGGGCAGATCTATGGCTACACCTTC.

This rearrangement joins TRBV3-1 (or the pseudogene TRBV3-2) to TRBJ1-1; D might be TRBD1 (5 bases). The length of the CDR3 is 13 residues. V was clipped by 4 bases and J by 10 bases, with 16 bases between them. Germline V gives CDR1 LGHDT, CDR2 YNNKEL (reference sequence). The CDR3 region is CASSPGEYGGAFF. CDR3 sequence (DNA): TGTGCCAGCAGCCCGGGGGAGTACGGCGGAGCTTTCTTT.

This sequence joins TRBV11-2 and TRBJ1-1; D is unclear. The CDR3 length is 11 residues. Germline lookup yields CDR1 SGHAT and CDR2 FQNNGV. V lost 5 bases to trimming and J lost 7 bases, with 8 bases between them. CDR3 DNA sequence: TGTGCCAGCAGCCTAGTGTTTGAAGCTTTCTTT. This sequence encodes CASSLVFEAFF.

This chain connects TRBV15 to TRBJ1-1; perhaps TRBD1 as D (6 bases). Trimming removed 0 bases at V and 0 bases at J, with 11 bases between. The CDR3 loop spans 16 amino acids. The germline gives CDR1 LNHNV, CDR2 YYDKDF (reference sequence). CDR3 loop: CATSRDTGFMNTEAFF. In DNA, the CDR3 is TGTGCCACCAGCAGAGATACAGGGTTTATGAACACTGAAGCTTTCTTT.

The chain has TRBV14 and TRBJ2-5; D unresolved. The CDR3 sequence is 16 residues long. Germline V gene lookup returns CDR1 SGHDN and CDR2 FVKESK. V was shortened by 4 bases and J by 5 bases, with 20 bases between the two germline ends. This CDR3 reads CASSPAVVAFTETQYF. CDR3 DNA: TGTGCCAGCAGCCCGGCCGTGGTAGCCTTCACGGAGACCCAGTACTTC. Combining the CDR3 with reference TRBV14 and TRBJ2-5 gives the whole variable domain EAGVTQFPSHSVIEKGQTVTLRCDPISGHDNLYWYRRVMGKEIKFLLHFVKESKQDESGMPNNRFLAERTGGTYSTLKVQPAELEDSGVYFCASSPAVVAFTETQYFGPGTRLLVL.

The chain has TRBV10-2 and TRBJ2-3; 14 bases align to TRBD2. Germline V CDR1 and CDR2: WSHSY, SAAADI. Trimming took 7 bases from V and 5 from J; bases not matched to a gene: 2. The CDR3 is 14 amino acids. CDR3 amino acids: CASMGTSGGDTQYF. CDR3 in DNA: TGCGCCAGCATGGGGACTAGCGGGGGAGATACGCAGTATTTT.

The gene calls are TRBV6-5 and TRBJ1-4, with D maybe TRBD1 (5 bases). CDR3 length equals 14 residues. Germline V lookup: CDR1 MNHEY, CDR2 SVGAGI. V lost 8 bases, J lost 8 bases, and 18 bases lay in between. This chain's CDR3 is CASGPRDPEEKLFF. The CDR3 nucleotides read TGTGCCAGCGGCCCCAGGGACCCGGAAGAAAAACTGTTTTTT.

The chain couples TRBV5-5 to TRBJ2-5, with 8 bases aligning to TRBD1. CDR3 length: 14 residues. V dropped 6 bases and J dropped 5; count of bases not matched to a gene: 9. CDR1 SGHKS and CDR2 YYEKEE come from the germline V gene (reference sequence). This CDR3 reads CASTRTGSLETQYF. CDR3 sequence (DNA): TGTGCCAGCACCCGGACAGGGAGTCTGGAGACCCAGTACTTC.

The chain has TRBV5-6 and TRBJ1-2; the D is unclear. Germline assignment: CDR1 SGHDT and CDR2 YYEEEE. This CDR3 has 13 amino acids. Trimming removed 4 bases from V and 6 bases from J, with 13 bases in between. This CDR3 reads CASSTHPQDGYTF. Here the CDR3 DNA reads TGTGCCAGCAGCACCCACCCCCAGGATGGCTACACCTTC.

The chain carries TRBV24-1 and TRBJ1-2; D might be TRBD1 (5 bases). Deletions cut 4 bases from V and 6 bases from J, with 11 bases between. Per the germline V gene, CDR1 is KGHDR and CDR2 is SFDVKD. The CDR3 runs 13 residues. CDR3 bases: TGTGCCACCAGTGAGCCCAGGGCCCATGGCTACACCTTC. Translating gives CATSEPRAHGYTF.

This clone has only one observation. The chain carries TRBV6-5 and TRBJ2-7; tentatively, D is TRBD2 (5 bases). Germline values: CDR1 MNHEY, CDR2 SVGAGI. CDR3 length equals 15 residues. Trimming removed 2 bases from V and 3 bases from J, with 14 bases in between. The CDR3 spells CASSYNSEGYYEQYF. The CDR3 DNA sequence: TGTGCCAGCAGTTACAATAGTGAGGGCTACTACGAGCAGTACTTC.

V and J are TRBV28 and TRBJ1-6; 7 bases map to TRBD1. J was trimmed by 5 bases and V by 6 bases; bases with no gene match: 4. This CDR3 has 14 residues. Germline V gene data show CDR1 as MDHEN and CDR2 as SYDVKM. CDR3 sequence (DNA): TGTGCCAGCAGCTACAGGGGTAATAATTCACCCCTCCACTTT. Amino acids: CASSYRGNNSPLHF.

The J gene is TRBJ2-5, the V gene TRBV19, with D possibly TRBD2 on 7 matching bases. Germline-derived CDR1 and CDR2 are LNHDA and SQIVND (reference sequence). The V gene lost 7 bases and the J gene lost 0 bases, with 18 bases spanning the gap. CDR3 length: 16 amino acids. In DNA, the CDR3 is TGTGCCAGTACCCCCTACGGGGGGCGGTACCAAGAGACCCAGTACTTC. Amino acid sequence: CASTPYGGRYQETQYF.

The rearrangement joins TRBV28 to TRBJ1-2; 11 positions match TRBD1. This CDR3 is 18 amino acids long. Losses at the gene ends were 5 bases for V and 2 bases for J; bases not matched to a gene: 13. CDR1 is MDHEN and CDR2 is SYDVKM in the germline V gene. The CDR3 region is CASSPGQGAAVFNYGYTF. DNA for the CDR3: TGTGCCAGCAGTCCCGGACAGGGGGCGGCTGTATTCAACTATGGCTACACCTTC.

This clone showed up just once. The chain links TRBV7-2 to TRBJ1-3; 10 nucleotides match TRBD1. The CDR3 length is 16 residues. The V gene's germline CDR1 is SGHTA and CDR2 FQGNSA. Unmatched junction bases numbered 7, after V lost 4 bases and J lost 4 bases. The CDR3 spells CASSSTGTGVGNTIYF. The DNA of the CDR3 is TGTGCCAGCAGCTCCACCGGGACAGGGGTAGGAAACACCATATATTTT.

This chain joins TRBV3-1 (or the pseudogene TRBV3-2) and TRBJ2-4; 9 bases map to TRBD2. This CDR3 comprises 16 residues. After removal of 4 bases from V and 0 bases from J, the junction contained 4 bases not matched to a gene. From germline, CDR1 is LGHDT and CDR2 YNNKEL (reference sequence). CDR3 loop: CASSPELAGAKNIQYF. In nucleotides, the CDR3 is TGTGCCAGCAGCCCCGAACTAGCGGGAGCCAAAAACATTCAGTACTTC.

V is TRBV5-3 and J is TRBJ2-2; D is uncertain. TRBV5-3 is labeled an ORF, and its function is uncertain. Deletions cut 0 bases from V and 0 bases from J, with 15 bases between. CDR3 size: 18 residues. The CDR3: CARSLAPLERANTGELFF. DNA for the CDR3: TGTGCCAGAAGCTTGGCCCCGTTGGAGCGAGCGAACACCGGGGAGCTGTTTTTT.

In this sample, this clone turned up a few times. The chain is built from TRBV10-1 and TRBJ1-5; D gene ambiguous. V lost 4 bases and J 4 bases, leaving 8 bases between the germline ends. Looked up from germline, CDR1 is WNHNN and CDR2 is SYGVQD (reference sequence). This CDR3 is 13 amino acids long. The CDR3 reads CASSATINQPQHF. The CDR3 DNA follows: TGCGCCAGCAGTGCAACAATTAATCAGCCCCAGCATTTT.

This clone has a single count. This chain connects TRBV28 to TRBJ1-1; D may be TRBD1 (6 bases). The germline V and J ends were trimmed by 6 bases and 1 base, with 12 bases remaining between them. The CDR3 has 14 residues. Germline CDR1 and CDR2: MDHEN and SYDVKM. CDR3 sequence: CASRGGRGNTEAFF. CDR3 nucleotide sequence: TGTGCCAGCAGGGGGGGCAGGGGGAACACTGAAGCTTTCTTT. Based on the CDR3 plus reference TRBV28 and TRBJ1-1, the full variable domain is DVKVTQSSRYLVKRTGEKVFLECVQDMDHENMFWYRQDPGLGLRLIYFSYDVKMKEKGDIPEGYSVSREKKERFSLILESASTNQTSMYLCASRGGRGNTEAFFGQGTRLTVV.